Listed below are T cell receptor beta chains from one sample, sequenced in a study of T cell clones after liver transplantation. Produced via immunoSEQ multiplex PCR; TCRdb's table is partial and in-frame only. The sample lists around 110,000 clones, 90% occurring once. Sequenced here: CD4+ T cells from blood, sampled 12 months after liver transplant. The source is a human patient who received a liver transplant. Some T cells may be graft donor cells. CDR3s include the opening cysteine and the closing phenylalanine or tryptophan. A D gene is named only where the DNA matches it firmly. For some rows the clone size is stated as once, few or many, or as a class when expanded; others skip it.

cdr3_nt | cdr3_aa | v_call | clone_size | d_call | j_call
TGTGCCAGCAGCCCCCGAGCGGGAGTATCGGATACGCAGTATTTT | CASSPRAGVSDTQYF | TRBV5-4 | NA | TRBD2 | TRBJ2-3
TGTGCCAGCAGTTATTCTCGACAGGCCCTCGGAAGTCAGTTCTTC | CASSYSRQALGSQFF | TRBV6-5 | NA | NA | TRBJ2-1
TGTGCCAGCAGCTTAAAGGGTAGCGGGCGCAACTCCTACGAGCAGTACTTC | CASSLKGSGRNSYEQYF | TRBV13 | NA | TRBD2 | TRBJ2-7
TGTGCCAGCAGCTTAACGGACAGGGGATATGGCTACACCTTC | CASSLTDRGYGYTF | TRBV7-3 | NA | TRBD1 | TRBJ1-2
TGTGCCAGCAGTTTCGGGCAGGGACCCACAGATACGCAGTATTTT | CASSFGQGPTDTQYF | TRBV27 | NA | NA | TRBJ2-3
TGCGCCAGCAGCTGGACTCGGACTATCGCCGGGGAGCTGTTTTTT | CASSWTRTIAGELFF | TRBV4-3 | NA | NA | TRBJ2-2
TGTGCCAGTAGTATAGAACCGACTAGCCGGCCCGGGGAGCTGTTTTTT | CASSIEPTSRPGELFF | TRBV19 | NA | TRBD2 | TRBJ2-2
TGTGCCAGCAGCTATCAGCGGACAGGAAACACCGGGGAGCTGTTTTTT | CASSYQRTGNTGELFF | TRBV7-2 | NA | TRBD1 | TRBJ2-2
TGTGCCAGCAGCTCTGCCTACGAGCAGTACTTC | CASSSAYEQYF | TRBV5-6 | NA | NA | TRBJ2-7
TGCGCCAGCAGAGAGACCGATACGCAGTATTTT | CASRETDTQYF | TRBV5-1 | NA | NA | TRBJ2-3
TGTGCCAGCAGCAAGGACAGGAATCAGCCCCAGCATTTT | CASSKDRNQPQHF | TRBV5-4 | NA | TRBD1 | TRBJ1-5
TGTGCCAGCAGCACAGGGACTAGCGGGGCTAGCACAGATACGCAGTATTTT | CASSTGTSGASTDTQYF | TRBV11-3 | NA | TRBD2 | TRBJ2-3
TGTGCCAGCACCCAGGGGGGGGGCCACTATGGCTACACCTTC | CASTQGGGHYGYTF | TRBV7-9 | NA | TRBD1 | TRBJ1-2
TGTGCCAGCAGGGATGGACAGGGCGGCACTGAAGCTTTCTTT | CASRDGQGGTEAFF | TRBV6-1 | once | TRBD1 | TRBJ1-1
TGCGCCAGCAGCTTGGGGGGCATCTACGAAAACACCATATATTTT | CASSLGGIYENTIYF | TRBV5-1 | once | NA | TRBJ1-3
TGTGCCAGCAGCTTGCGGCTCCGGGAAGAGACCCAGTACTTC | CASSLRLREETQYF | TRBV11-3 | NA | NA | TRBJ2-5
TGTGCCAGCAGCTTAACCGGGACAGGGGGAGAGCAGTACTTC | CASSLTGTGGEQYF | TRBV7-8 | NA | TRBD1 | TRBJ2-7
TGTGCCAGCAGCCTTTCGGGACAGGGGAGCGGGGAGCTGTTTTTT | CASSLSGQGSGELFF | TRBV7-2 | NA | TRBD1 | TRBJ2-2
TGTGCCACTAGCGGGAGCGAAGAGACCCAGTACTTC | CATSGSEETQYF | TRBV6-5 | NA | TRBD2 | TRBJ2-5
TGCGCCAGCAGCTTGGGGACAGGGTTTGGCTACACCTTC | CASSLGTGFGYTF | TRBV5-1 | NA | TRBD1 | TRBJ1-2
TGCAGCGGCGGGACAGGCCGGGGTCCTTCCCAGTACTTC | CSGGTGRGPSQYF | TRBV29-1 | NA | TRBD1 | TRBJ2-4
TGTGCCACCAGCAGCGGGACTAGCGTCAATGAGCAGTTCTTC | CATSSGTSVNEQFF | TRBV15 | NA | TRBD2 | TRBJ2-1
TGTGCCAGCAGTTTGGCGGGGACAACCTACGAGCAGTACTTC | CASSLAGTTYEQYF | TRBV28 | NA | NA | TRBJ2-7
TGTGCCAGCAGTCAGACAGTCGGGCACACTGAAGCTTTCTTT | CASSQTVGHTEAFF | TRBV6-1 | NA | NA | TRBJ1-1
TGCGCCAGCAGCTTGAAGGGCGGCTCCAATGAGCAGTTCTTC | CASSLKGGSNEQFF | TRBV5-1 | NA | NA | TRBJ2-1
TGCGCCAGCAGCTTGGGACAGTCCACCGGGGAGCTGTTTTTT | CASSLGQSTGELFF | TRBV5-1 | NA | NA | TRBJ2-2
TGTGCCAGCAGCTTAAGTTTCGGAAACTTCTCTGGAAACACCATATATTTT | CASSLSFGNFSGNTIYF | TRBV11-3 | NA | NA | TRBJ1-3
TGTGCCAGCAGCTTAGTAGCCAGGGGAGGAGAGACCCAGTACTTC | CASSLVARGGETQYF | TRBV7-2 | NA | NA | TRBJ2-5
TGTGCCAGCAGTGAATTAGGCTCTGGGGCCAACGTCCTGACTTTC | CASSELGSGANVLTF | TRBV2 | NA | NA | TRBJ2-6
TGTGCCAGCAGCTATGGGACTAGCGGGACCTACGAGCAGTACTTC | CASSYGTSGTYEQYF | TRBV7-2 | once | TRBD2 | TRBJ2-7
TGTGCCAGCAGTTTTGGGGCTACGTCACCCCTCCACTTT | CASSFGATSPLHF | TRBV27 | once | NA | TRBJ1-6
TGTGCCAGCAGCGCCCGTATGAGGACAGGGGGTAATGAGCAGTTCTTC | CASSARMRTGGNEQFF | TRBV9 | NA | TRBD1 | TRBJ2-1
TGTGCCAGCAGTTTTATCAGGGGTGGTGGGACCTACGAGCAGTACTTC | CASSFIRGGGTYEQYF | TRBV28 | NA | NA | TRBJ2-7
TGTGCCATCAAGAGTCATTCGAACACCGGGGAGCTGTTTTTT | CAIKSHSNTGELFF | TRBV10-3 | NA | NA | TRBJ2-2
TGCAGCGATGTGACAGGGGACTATGGCTACACCTTC | CSDVTGDYGYTF | TRBV29-1 | NA | TRBD1 | TRBJ1-2
TGTGCCAGCAGTTACTCAGGTAGCAATCAGCCCCAGCATTTT | CASSYSGSNQPQHF | TRBV6-5 | NA | NA | TRBJ1-5
TGCGCCAGCAGCTTGGGTGGCAGGGAGGCAGATACGCAGTATTTT | CASSLGGREADTQYF | TRBV5-1 | NA | NA | TRBJ2-3
TGTGCCATAAGGGGAGGGACTAGCGGGACCTATGAGCAGTTCTTC | CAIRGGTSGTYEQFF | TRBV10-3 | NA | TRBD2 | TRBJ2-1
TGTGCCAGTAGTACCGGGACTAGCGGGATTCTGGAGACCCAGTACTTC | CASSTGTSGILETQYF | TRBV19 | NA | TRBD2 | TRBJ2-5
TGTGCCAGCAGCTCCGCGGGAGTCACAGATACGCAGTATTTT | CASSSAGVTDTQYF | TRBV13 | NA | TRBD2 | TRBJ2-3
TGTGCCAGCAGCTTAGAACTAGCGGGAGCCGGGGAGCTGTTTTTT | CASSLELAGAGELFF | TRBV7-2 | NA | TRBD2 | TRBJ2-2
TGCAGCGTTCGGAAAGCTCCCTACGAGCAGTACTTC | CSVRKAPYEQYF | TRBV29-1 | NA | NA | TRBJ2-7
TGTGCCAGCAGCTTAAGGACTAGCAGGGAGTTCTTC | CASSLRTSREFF | TRBV7-2 | NA | TRBD2 | TRBJ2-1
TGTGCCAGTAGTCCCGGACGGCGCTATGGCTACACCTTC | CASSPGRRYGYTF | TRBV19 | NA | NA | TRBJ1-2
TGTGCCAGCAGCTTACGTTTAGGGACTAGCGCTCAAGGGGGCGAGCAGTACTTC | CASSLRLGTSAQGGEQYF | TRBV7-8 | NA | TRBD2 | TRBJ2-7
TGCGCCAGCAGCCAGTGGACTAGCGACCGCACAGATACGCAGTATTTT | CASSQWTSDRTDTQYF | TRBV4-3 | NA | TRBD2 | TRBJ2-3
TGTGCCAGCTCGCTTAACTACAATGAGCAGTTCTTC | CASSLNYNEQFF | TRBV28 | once | NA | TRBJ2-1
TGTGCCAGCAGCTCTTACAGGGGCTATAATGAAAAACTGTTTTTT | CASSSYRGYNEKLFF | TRBV5-6 | NA | TRBD1 | TRBJ1-4
TGTGCCAGCAGCTTAAGTCGGACTTTCAGTTACGAGCAGTACTTC | CASSLSRTFSYEQYF | TRBV11-3 | NA | NA | TRBJ2-7
TGTGCCAGCAGCTTAGATGGGACAGGTCGGTCTTTCTTT | CASSLDGTGRSFF | TRBV7-2 | NA | TRBD1 | TRBJ1-1
TGTGCCAGCAGTTCTCCGGGTAGCAATCAGCCCCAGCATTTT | CASSSPGSNQPQHF | TRBV28 | NA | NA | TRBJ1-5
TGCGCCAGCAGTCAAGGGGTGCTAGCGGGAAAGACCAGAGAGACCCAGTACTTC | CASSQGVLAGKTRETQYF | TRBV5-1 | NA | TRBD2 | TRBJ2-5
TGTGCCAGCAGCGCGGTGGGGTTACTAGGGGGGCCGGACGAGCAGTACTTC | CASSAVGLLGGPDEQYF | TRBV5-6 | NA | NA | TRBJ2-7
TGTGCCAGCAGCTTAGCGGGATCCTACAATGAGCAGTTCTTC | CASSLAGSYNEQFF | TRBV7-2 | NA | NA | TRBJ2-1
TGCGCCAGCAGCTTGCAGAGTGGGGCGGCTGGAAACACCATATATTTT | CASSLQSGAAGNTIYF | TRBV5-1 | few | NA | TRBJ1-3
TGTGCCAGCAGCTTAGCGTCAGGACATGAGCAGTACTTC | CASSLASGHEQYF | TRBV7-9 | NA | NA | TRBJ2-7